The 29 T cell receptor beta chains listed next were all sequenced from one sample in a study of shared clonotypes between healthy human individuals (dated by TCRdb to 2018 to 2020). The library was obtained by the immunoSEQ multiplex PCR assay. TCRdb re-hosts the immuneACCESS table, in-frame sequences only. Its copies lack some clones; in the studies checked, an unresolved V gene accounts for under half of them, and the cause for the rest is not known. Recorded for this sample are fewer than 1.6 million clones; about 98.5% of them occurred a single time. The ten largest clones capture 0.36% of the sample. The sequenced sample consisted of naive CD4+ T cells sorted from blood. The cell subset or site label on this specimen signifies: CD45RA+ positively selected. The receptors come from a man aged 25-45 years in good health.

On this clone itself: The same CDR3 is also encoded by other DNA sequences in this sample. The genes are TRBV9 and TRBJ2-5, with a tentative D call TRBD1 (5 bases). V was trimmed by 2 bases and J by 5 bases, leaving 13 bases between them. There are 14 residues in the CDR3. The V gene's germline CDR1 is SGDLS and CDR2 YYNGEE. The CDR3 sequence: CASSVGQGRETQYF. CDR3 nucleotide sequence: TGTGCCAGCAGCGTTGGTCAGGGTCGGGAGACCCAGTACTTC.

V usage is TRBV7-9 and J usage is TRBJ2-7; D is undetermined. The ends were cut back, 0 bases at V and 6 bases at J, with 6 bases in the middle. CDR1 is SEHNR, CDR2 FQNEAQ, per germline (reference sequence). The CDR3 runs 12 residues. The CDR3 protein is CASSLAVTEQYF. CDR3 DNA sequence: TGTGCCAGCAGCTTAGCTGTCACCGAGCAGTACTTC. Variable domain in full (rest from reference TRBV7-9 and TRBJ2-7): DTGVSQNPRHKITKRGQNVTFRCDPISEHNRLYWYRQTLGQGPEFLTYFQNEAQLEKSRLLSDRFSAERPKGSFSTLEIQRTEQGDSAMYLCASSLAVTEQYFGPGTRLTVT.

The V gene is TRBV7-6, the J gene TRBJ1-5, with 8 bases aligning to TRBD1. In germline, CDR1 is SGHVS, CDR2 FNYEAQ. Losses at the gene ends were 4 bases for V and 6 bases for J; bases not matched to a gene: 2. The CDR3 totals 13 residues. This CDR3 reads CASSSDRGQPQHF. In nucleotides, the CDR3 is TGTGCCAGCAGCTCCGACAGGGGTCAGCCCCAGCATTTT.

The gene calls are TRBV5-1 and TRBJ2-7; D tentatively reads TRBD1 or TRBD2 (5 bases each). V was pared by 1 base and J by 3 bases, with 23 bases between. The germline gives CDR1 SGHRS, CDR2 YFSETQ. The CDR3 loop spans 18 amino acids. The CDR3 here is CASSLFGLSGAVDYEQYF. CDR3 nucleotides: TGCGCCAGCAGCTTGTTCGGGTTATCCGGGGCGGTGGACTACGAGCAGTACTTC.

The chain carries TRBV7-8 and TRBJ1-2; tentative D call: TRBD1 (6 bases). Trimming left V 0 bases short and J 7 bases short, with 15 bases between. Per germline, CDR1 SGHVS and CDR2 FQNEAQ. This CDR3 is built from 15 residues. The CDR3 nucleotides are TGTGCCAGCAGCTTAGCCGCTAACACAGGGATTGGCTACACCTTC. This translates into CASSLAANTGIGYTF.

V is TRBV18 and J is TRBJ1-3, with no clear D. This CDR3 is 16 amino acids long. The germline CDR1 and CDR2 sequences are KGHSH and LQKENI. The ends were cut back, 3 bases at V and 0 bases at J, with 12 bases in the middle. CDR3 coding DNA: TGTGCCAGCTCACCGTTGACTCGTGGCTCTGGAAACACCATATATTTT. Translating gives CASSPLTRGSGNTIYF.

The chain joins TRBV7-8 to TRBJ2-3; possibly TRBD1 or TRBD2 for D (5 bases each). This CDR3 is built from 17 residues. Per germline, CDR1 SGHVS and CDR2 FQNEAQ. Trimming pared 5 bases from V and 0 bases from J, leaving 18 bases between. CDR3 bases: TGTGCCAGCAGCAGAAGGGCCGGGACGGCAAGCACAGATACGCAGTATTTT. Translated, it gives CASSRRAGTASTDTQYF.

The CDR3 DNA reads as TGTGCCAGCAGTTACGGACAGGGGACCGACGAGCAGTACTTC. This sequence encodes CASSYGQGTDEQYF. The chain employs TRBV6-6 and TRBJ2-7, with 9 nucleotides matching TRBD1. J gave up 5 bases and V 2 bases, and 4 bases lay outside the gene matches. The V gene's germline CDR1 is MNHNY and CDR2 SVGAGI (reference sequence). The CDR3 consists of 14 residues.

CDR3 bases: TGCGCCAGCAGCCCCCGACAGGGGGCCACCGGGGAGCTGTTTTTT. Amino acids: CASSPRQGATGELFF. V and J are TRBV10-1 and TRBJ2-2, with TRBD1 matching 10 bases. This CDR3 has 15 residues. Unmatched junction bases numbered 5, after V lost 6 bases and J lost 4 bases. Germline values: CDR1 WNHNN, CDR2 SYGVQD (reference sequence).

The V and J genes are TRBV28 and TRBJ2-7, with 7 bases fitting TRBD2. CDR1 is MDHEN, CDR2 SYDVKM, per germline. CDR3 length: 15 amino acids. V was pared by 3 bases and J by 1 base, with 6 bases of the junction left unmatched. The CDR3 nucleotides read TGTGCCAGCAGTTTTCGGGGCGGGGGTTCCTACGAGCAGTACTTC. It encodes CASSFRGGGSYEQYF.

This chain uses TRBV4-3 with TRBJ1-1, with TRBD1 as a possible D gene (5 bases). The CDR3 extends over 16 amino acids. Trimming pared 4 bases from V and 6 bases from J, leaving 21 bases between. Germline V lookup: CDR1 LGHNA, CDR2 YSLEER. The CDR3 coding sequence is TGCGCCAGCAGCCCCAGCCGGGGAGGGGCTAGGTCTGAAGCTTTCTTT. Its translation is CASSPSRGGARSEAFF.

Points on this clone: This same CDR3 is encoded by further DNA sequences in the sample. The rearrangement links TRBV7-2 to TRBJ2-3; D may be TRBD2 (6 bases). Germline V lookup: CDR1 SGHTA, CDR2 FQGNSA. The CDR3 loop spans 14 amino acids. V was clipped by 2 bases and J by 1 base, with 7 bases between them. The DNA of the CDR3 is TGTGCCAGCAGCTTAACGGGGGGCACAGATACGCAGTATTTT. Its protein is CASSLTGGTDTQYF.

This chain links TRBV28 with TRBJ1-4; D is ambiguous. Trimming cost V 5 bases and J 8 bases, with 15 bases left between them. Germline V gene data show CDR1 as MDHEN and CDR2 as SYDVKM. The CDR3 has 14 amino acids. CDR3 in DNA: TGTGCCAGCAGTCCTCACATTGTGCCGGAAAAACTGTTTTTT. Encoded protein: CASSPHIVPEKLFF.

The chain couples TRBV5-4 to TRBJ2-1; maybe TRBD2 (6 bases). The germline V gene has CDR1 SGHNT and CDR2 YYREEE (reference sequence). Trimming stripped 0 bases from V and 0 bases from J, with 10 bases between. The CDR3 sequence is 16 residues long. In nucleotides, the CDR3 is TGTGCCAGCAGCTTGGCCAGGCGGGGCTCCTACAATGAGCAGTTCTTC. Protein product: CASSLARRGSYNEQFF.

The CDR3 sequence: CASSVDQQTDTQYF. The CDR3 region has the DNA TGTGCCAGCAGCGTAGATCAACAGACAGATACGCAGTATTTT. The chain uses TRBV9 and TRBJ2-3; no clear D gene. Germline-derived CDR1 and CDR2 are SGDLS and YYNGEE. The CDR3 length is 14 residues. V was shortened by 0 bases and J by 3 bases, with 8 bases between the two germline ends. The full variable domain, with the rest looked up from reference TRBV9 and TRBJ2-3, is DSGVTQTPKHLITATGQRVTLRCSPRSGDLSVYWYQQSLDQGLQFLIQYYNGEERAKGNILERFSAQQFPDLHSELNLSSLELGDSALYFCASSVDQQTDTQYFGPGTRLTVL.

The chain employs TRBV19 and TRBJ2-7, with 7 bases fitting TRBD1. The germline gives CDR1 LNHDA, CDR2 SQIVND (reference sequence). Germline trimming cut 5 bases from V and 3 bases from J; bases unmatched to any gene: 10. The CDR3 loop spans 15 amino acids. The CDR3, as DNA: TGTGCCAGTAGTCCTACTGGGACAGCCTTCTACGAGCAGTACTTC. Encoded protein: CASSPTGTAFYEQYF.

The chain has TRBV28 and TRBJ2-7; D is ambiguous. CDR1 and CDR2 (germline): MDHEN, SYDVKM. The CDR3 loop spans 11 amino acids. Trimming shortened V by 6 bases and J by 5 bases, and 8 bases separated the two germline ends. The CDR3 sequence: CASRTENEQYF. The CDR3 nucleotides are TGTGCCAGCAGAACCGAAAACGAGCAGTACTTC.

The CDR3: CASSLGQRIQETQYF. In DNA form, the CDR3 reads TGCGCCAGCAGCTTGGGACAGAGGATTCAAGAGACCCAGTACTTC. This chain uses TRBV5-1 with TRBJ2-5, with D maybe TRBD1 (5 bases). Germline assignment: CDR1 SGHRS and CDR2 YFSETQ. The CDR3 runs 15 residues. The V gene lost 0 bases and the J gene lost 2 bases, with 11 bases spanning the gap.

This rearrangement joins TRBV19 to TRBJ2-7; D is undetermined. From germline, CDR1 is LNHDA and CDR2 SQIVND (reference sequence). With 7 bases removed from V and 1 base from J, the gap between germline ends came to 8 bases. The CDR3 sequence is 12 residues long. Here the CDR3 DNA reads TGTGCCAGTATGTCTCCATCCTACGAGCAGTACTTC. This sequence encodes CASMSPSYEQYF. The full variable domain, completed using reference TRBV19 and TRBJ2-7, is DGGITQSPKYLFRKEGQNVTLSCEQNLNHDAMYWYRQDPGQGLRLIYYSQIVNDFQKGDIAEGYSVSREKKESFPLTVTSAQKNPTAFYLCASMSPSYEQYFGPGTRLTVT.

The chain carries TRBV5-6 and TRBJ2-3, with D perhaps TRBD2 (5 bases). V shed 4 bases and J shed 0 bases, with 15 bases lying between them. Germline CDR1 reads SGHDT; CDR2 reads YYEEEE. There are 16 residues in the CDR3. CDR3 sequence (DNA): TGTGCCAGCAGCAGGACCAGCGGAGCTAGCACAGATACGCAGTATTTT. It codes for CASSRTSGASTDTQYF.

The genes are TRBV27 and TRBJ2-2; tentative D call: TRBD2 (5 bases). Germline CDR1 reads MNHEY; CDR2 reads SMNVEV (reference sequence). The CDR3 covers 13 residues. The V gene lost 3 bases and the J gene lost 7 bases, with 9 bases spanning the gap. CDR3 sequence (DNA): TGTGCCAGCAGTTTTAGGGAGAGCGGGGAGCTGTTTTTT. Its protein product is CASSFRESGELFF.

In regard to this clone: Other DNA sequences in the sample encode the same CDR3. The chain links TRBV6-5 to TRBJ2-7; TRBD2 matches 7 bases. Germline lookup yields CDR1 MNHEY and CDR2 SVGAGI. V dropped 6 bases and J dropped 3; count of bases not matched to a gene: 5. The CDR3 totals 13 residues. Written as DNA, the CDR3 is TGTGCCAGCAGGCCTAGCGGTCTCTACGAGCAGTACTTC. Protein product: CASRPSGLYEQYF.

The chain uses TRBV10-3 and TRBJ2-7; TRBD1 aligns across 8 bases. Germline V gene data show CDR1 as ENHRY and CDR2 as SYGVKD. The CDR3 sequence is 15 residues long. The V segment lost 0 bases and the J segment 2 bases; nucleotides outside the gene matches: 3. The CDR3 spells CAISESTGGPYEQYF. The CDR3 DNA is TGTGCCATCAGTGAGTCTACAGGGGGACCCTACGAGCAGTACTTC.

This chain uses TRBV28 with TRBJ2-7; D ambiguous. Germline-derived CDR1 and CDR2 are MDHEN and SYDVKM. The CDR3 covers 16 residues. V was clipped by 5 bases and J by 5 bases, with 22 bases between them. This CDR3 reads CASSLANLVPPDEQYF. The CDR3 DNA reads TGTGCCAGCAGTCTTGCAAACCTCGTCCCACCTGACGAGCAGTACTTC.

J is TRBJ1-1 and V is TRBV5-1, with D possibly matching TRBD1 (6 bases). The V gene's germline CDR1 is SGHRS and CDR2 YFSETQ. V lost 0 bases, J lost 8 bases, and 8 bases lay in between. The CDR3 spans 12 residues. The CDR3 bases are TGCGCCAGCAGCTTGGGTGACAGGGAAGCTTTCTTT. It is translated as CASSLGDREAFF.

The CDR3 spells CAWLGTGNSYEQYF. The CDR3 region has the DNA TGTGCCTGGCTCGGGACCGGGAACTCCTACGAGCAGTACTTC. The genes are TRBV30 and TRBJ2-7; D may match TRBD1 or TRBD2 (5 bases each). This CDR3 is 14 amino acids long. Germline V CDR1 and CDR2: GTSNPN, SVGIG (reference sequence). V lost 5 bases and J 0 bases, leaving 14 bases between the germline ends.

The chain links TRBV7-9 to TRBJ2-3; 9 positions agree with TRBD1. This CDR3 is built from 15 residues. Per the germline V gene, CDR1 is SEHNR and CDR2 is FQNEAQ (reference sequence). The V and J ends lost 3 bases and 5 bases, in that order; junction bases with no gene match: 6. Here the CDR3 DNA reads TGTGCCAGCAGCTTCGACAGGGGGTTGGTAGATACGCAGTATTTT. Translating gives CASSFDRGLVDTQYF.

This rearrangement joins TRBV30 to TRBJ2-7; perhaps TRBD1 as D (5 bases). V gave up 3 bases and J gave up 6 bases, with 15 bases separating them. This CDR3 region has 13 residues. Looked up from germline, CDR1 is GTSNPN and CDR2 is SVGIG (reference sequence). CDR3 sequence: CAWSQNRFGEQYF. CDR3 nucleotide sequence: TGTGCCTGGAGCCAAAACAGGTTTGGCGAGCAGTACTTC.

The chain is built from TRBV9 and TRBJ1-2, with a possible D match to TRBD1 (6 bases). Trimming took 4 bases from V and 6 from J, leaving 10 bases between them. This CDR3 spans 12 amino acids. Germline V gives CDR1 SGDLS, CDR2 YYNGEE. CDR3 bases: TGTGCCAGCAGCCCAGAGGGGGATGGCTACACCTTC. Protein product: CASSPEGDGYTF.